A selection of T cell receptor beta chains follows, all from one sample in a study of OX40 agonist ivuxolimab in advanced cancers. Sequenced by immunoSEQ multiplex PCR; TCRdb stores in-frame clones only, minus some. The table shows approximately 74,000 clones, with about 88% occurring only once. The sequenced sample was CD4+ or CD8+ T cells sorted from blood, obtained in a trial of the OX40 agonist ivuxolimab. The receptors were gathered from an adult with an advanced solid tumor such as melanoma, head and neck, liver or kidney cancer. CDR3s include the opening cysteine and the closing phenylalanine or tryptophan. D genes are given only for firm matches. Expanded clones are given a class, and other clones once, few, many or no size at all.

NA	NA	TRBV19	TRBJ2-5	TGTGCCAGTAGTATAGATGTGGCGGAAATAGAGACCCAGTACTTC	CASSIDVAEIETQYF
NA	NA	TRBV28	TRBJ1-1	TGTGCCAGCAGTTCTCCTGGGGTTGGGAACACTGAAGCTTTCTTT	CASSSPGVGNTEAFF
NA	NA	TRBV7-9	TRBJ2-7	TGTGCCAGCAGAAACGGGACCCCCGGTGGAGTGCAGTACTTC	CASRNGTPGGVQYF
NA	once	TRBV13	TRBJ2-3	TGTGCCAGCAGCTTAGGCACGGGGGACCGTGATACGCAGTATTTT	CASSLGTGDRDTQYF
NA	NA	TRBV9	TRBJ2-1	TGTGCCAGCAGCGATTTACTAGGCGAGCAGTTCTTC	CASSDLLGEQFF
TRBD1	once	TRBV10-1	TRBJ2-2	TGCGCCAGCGGGGACAGGGCGAACACCGGGGAGCTGTTTTTT	CASGDRANTGELFF
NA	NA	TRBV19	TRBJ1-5	TGTGCCAGTAGTACCGGGCAGAACAATCAGCCCCAGCATTTT	CASSTGQNNQPQHF
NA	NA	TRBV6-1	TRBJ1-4	TGTGCCAGCAGTCAGGGCCAGGTCGAAAAACTGTTTTTT	CASSQGQVEKLFF
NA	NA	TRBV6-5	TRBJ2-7	TGTGCCAGCAGTGTTTCGGGAGCCGAGCAGTACTTC	CASSVSGAEQYF
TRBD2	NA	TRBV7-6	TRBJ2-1	TGTGCCAGCAGCTTAGGGGCGGGAGGGCCCCTCAATGAGCAGTTCTTC	CASSLGAGGPLNEQFF
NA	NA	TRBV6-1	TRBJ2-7	TGTGCCAGCAGTGAAGGAGGGTGGGGTTACGAGCAGTACTTC	CASSEGGWGYEQYF
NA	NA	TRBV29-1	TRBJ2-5	TGCAGCGTAGGACGGAACCAAGAGACCCAGTACTTC	CSVGRNQETQYF
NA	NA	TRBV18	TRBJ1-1	TGTGCCAGCTCACCACCGGGCTCGACTGAAGCTTTCTTT	CASSPPGSTEAFF
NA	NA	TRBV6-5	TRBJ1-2	TGTGCCAGCCATGGGGATGTGGGCTACACCTTC	CASHGDVGYTF
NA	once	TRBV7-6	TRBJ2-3	TGTGCCAGCGGTCCCGCGGGGAAAACTAGCACAGATACGCAGTATTTT	CASGPAGKTSTDTQYF
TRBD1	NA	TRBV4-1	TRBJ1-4	TGCGCCAGCAGCCAAGATAACCCCGGGACAGGGAGTGGTGAAAAACTGTTTTTT	CASSQDNPGTGSGEKLFF
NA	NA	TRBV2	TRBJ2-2	TGTGCCAGCAGCGGACCGAACACCGGGGAGCTGTTTTTT	CASSGPNTGELFF
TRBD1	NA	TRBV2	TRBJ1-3	TGTGCCAGCAGTCTGGCCCCTTTGACAGGGAGTGGAAACACCATATATTTT	CASSLAPLTGSGNTIYF
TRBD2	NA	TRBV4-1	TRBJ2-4	TGCGCCAGCAGCCAAGATCAGACTAGCGGGAGGTCACACATTCAGTACTTC	CASSQDQTSGRSHIQYF
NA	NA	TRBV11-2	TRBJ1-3	TGTGCCAGCAGCTTAGGCAGCTATGGAAACACCATATATTTT	CASSLGSYGNTIYF
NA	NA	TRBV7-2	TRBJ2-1	TGTGCCAGCGGAACGAAGGGTTACAATGAGCAGTTCTTC	CASGTKGYNEQFF
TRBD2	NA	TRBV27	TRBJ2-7	TGTGCCAGCAGATTAGCTAGCGGGAGATATTACGAGCAGTACTTC	CASRLASGRYYEQYF
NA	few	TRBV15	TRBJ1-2	TGTGCCACCAGCACTGGGGAGTACGGCTACACCTTC	CATSTGEYGYTF
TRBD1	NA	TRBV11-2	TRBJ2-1	TGTGCCAGCAGCTTTGGACAGGGCAATGAGCAGTTCTTC	CASSFGQGNEQFF
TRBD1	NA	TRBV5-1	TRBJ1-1	TGCGCCAGCAGCTTGGACAGGGGGAGTACTGAAGCTTTCTTT	CASSLDRGSTEAFF
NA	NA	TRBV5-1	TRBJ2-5	TGCGCCAGCAGCCCGGACCAAGAGACCCAGTACTTC	CASSPDQETQYF
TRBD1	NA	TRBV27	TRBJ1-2	TGTGCCAGCAGTTTCCTGGACAGGGAAAATGGCTACACCTTC	CASSFLDRENGYTF
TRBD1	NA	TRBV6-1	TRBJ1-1	TGTGCCACCCAAATGGGACAGCGTAACACTGAAGCTTTCTTT	CATQMGQRNTEAFF
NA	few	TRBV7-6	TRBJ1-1	TGTGCCAGCAGCTCCAGGGCCAGCGGGGGGACTGAAGCTTTCTTT	CASSSRASGGTEAFF
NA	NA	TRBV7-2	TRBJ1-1	TGTGCCAGCAGCTTAAGAACAATCGGGGGGGCGTCTTATACTGAAGCTTTCTTT	CASSLRTIGGASYTEAFF
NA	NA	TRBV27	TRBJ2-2	TGTGCCAGCAGGTCATACGGAAGTAACACCGGGGAGCTGTTTTTT	CASRSYGSNTGELFF
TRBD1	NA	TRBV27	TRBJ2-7	TGTGCCAGCAGTTTATTTGCAGGGGGCGCATACGAGCAGTACTTC	CASSLFAGGAYEQYF
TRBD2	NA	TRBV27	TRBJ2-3	TGTGCCAGCCGACGTCTTAGCGGGAGGTCCACAGATACGCAGTATTTT	CASRRLSGRSTDTQYF
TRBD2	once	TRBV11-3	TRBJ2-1	TGTGCCAGCACAGCGGGAGACTTTTACAATGAGCAGTTCTTC	CASTAGDFYNEQFF
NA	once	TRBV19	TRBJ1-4	TGTGCCAGTAGTCTCCGGGACGCCGAGAAGTTTTTT	CASSLRDAEKFF
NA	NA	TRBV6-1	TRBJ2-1	TGTGCCAGCAGTTCAGAGGTATGGGGGGAGCAGTTCTTC	CASSSEVWGEQFF
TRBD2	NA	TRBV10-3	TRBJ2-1	TGTGCCATCAGCGCCCTTGCGGGAGCGTACAATGAGCAGTTCTTC	CAISALAGAYNEQFF
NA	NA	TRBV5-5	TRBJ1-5	TGTGCCAGCAGTAACAACAGGGACATCAGCAATCAGCCCCAGCATTTT	CASSNNRDISNQPQHF
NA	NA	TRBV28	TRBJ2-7	TGTGCCAGCAGTTTAATCCAGGCCGGGCAGTACTTC	CASSLIQAGQYF